This T cell receptor beta chain is drawn from a study of blood T cell repertoires in COVID-19. This CDR3 contains 14 residues. The V and J ends lost 4 bases and 7 bases, in that order; junction bases with no gene match: 3. From germline, CDR1 is SGHKS and CDR2 YYEKEE (reference sequence). The protocol was immunoSEQ multiplex PCR, while the TCRdb copy is restricted to in-frame clones and leaves out a portion. Of around 170,000 clones listed, 80% to 85% are singletons. The sample was peripheral blood. The chain recombines TRBV5-5 with TRBJ1-4; 11 nucleotides agree with TRBD1. This TCR derives from a woman aged 40 to 50 with acute or convalescent COVID-19. The CDR3 nucleotides are TGTGCCAGCAGCCCGGGACAGGGGGGTGAAAAACTGTTTTTT. Translating gives CASSPGQGGEKLFF.